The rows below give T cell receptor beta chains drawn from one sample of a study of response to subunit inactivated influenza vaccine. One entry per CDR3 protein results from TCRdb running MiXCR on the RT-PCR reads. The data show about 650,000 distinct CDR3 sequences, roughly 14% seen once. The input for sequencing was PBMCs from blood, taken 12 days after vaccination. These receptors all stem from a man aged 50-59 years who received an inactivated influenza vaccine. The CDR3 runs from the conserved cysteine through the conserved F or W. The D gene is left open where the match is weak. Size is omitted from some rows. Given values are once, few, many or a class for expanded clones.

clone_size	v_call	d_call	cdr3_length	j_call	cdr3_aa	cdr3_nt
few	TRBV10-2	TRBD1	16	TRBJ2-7	CASSIIHRDRPYEQYF	TGCGCCAGCAGTATCATACACCGGGACAGACCTTACGAGCAGTACTTC
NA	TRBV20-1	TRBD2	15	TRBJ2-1	CSAHSGTSGSHEQFF	TGCAGTGCTCACTCCGGGACTAGCGGGAGCCATGAGCAGTTCTTC
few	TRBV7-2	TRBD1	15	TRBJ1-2	CASSSDRGWYYGYTF	TGTGCCAGCAGCTCTGACAGGGGGTGGTACTATGGCTACACCTTC
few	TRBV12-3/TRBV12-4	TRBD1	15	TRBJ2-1	CASSFRDRSYNEQFF	TGTGCCAGCAGTTTCAGGGACAGGTCCTACAATGAGCAGTTCTTC
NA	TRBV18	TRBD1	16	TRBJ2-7	CASSPGQGLAYYEQYF	TGTGCCAGCTCACCCGGACAGGGCCTGGCTTACTACGAGCAGTACTTC
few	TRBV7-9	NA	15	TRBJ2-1	CASSRNTDRYNEQFF	TGTGCCAGCAGTCGAAACACTGACAGATACAATGAGCAGTTCTTC
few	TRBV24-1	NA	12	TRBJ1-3	CATSGPGETIYF	TGTGCCACCAGTGGACCCGGGGAGACCATATATTTT
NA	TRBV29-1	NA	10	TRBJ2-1	CSAPDNEQFF	TGCAGCGCTCCCGACAATGAGCAGTTCTTC
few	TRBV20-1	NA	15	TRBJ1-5	CSASGGANSNQPQHF	TGCAGTGCTAGCGGCGGGGCCAATAGCAATCAGCCCCAGCATTTT
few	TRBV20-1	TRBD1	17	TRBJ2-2	CSARPTPDRGKTGELFF	TGCAGTGCTAGACCGACTCCGGACAGGGGGAAAACCGGGGAGCTGTTTTTT
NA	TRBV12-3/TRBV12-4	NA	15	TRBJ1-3	CASTLGRVSGNTIYF	TGTGCCAGCACCCTGGGACGAGTCTCTGGAAACACCATATATTTT
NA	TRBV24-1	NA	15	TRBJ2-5	CATSDSGTLRETQYF	TGTGCCACCAGTGATTCCGGGACTCTGAGGGAGACCCAGTACTTC
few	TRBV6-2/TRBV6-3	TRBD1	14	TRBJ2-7	CASRSDRGRYEQYF	TGTGCCAGCAGATCGGACAGGGGGCGGTACGAGCAGTACTTC
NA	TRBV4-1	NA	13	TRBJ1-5	CASSAGLDLPQHF	TGCGCCAGCAGCGCCGGGCTTGATCTGCCCCAGCATTTT